The 7 T cell receptor beta chains reported below all come from one sample, sequenced in a study of blood T cell repertoires in COVID-19. Assay used: immunoSEQ multiplex PCR; TCRdb lists only in-frame clones, some missing. The repertoire holds 330,000 or so clones, with roughly 87% as singletons. Input material: peripheral blood. These receptors came from an older woman with COVID-19, enrolled during active disease.

The chain is built from TRBV9 and TRBJ2-1; TRBD2 matches 8 bases. Germline CDR1 SGDLS, CDR2 YYNGEE. V lost 0 bases and J lost 5; bases outside the gene matches: 7. The length of the CDR3 is 16 residues. The CDR3 DNA follows: TGTGCCAGCAGCGTAGATGGCGGGGGGTACAACAATGAGCAGTTCTTC. This gives the protein CASSVDGGGYNNEQFF.

V is TRBV7-2 and J is TRBJ1-6; TRBD1 matches 7 bases. Germline trimming cut 5 bases from V and 9 bases from J; bases unmatched to any gene: 7. The CDR3 loop spans 14 amino acids. Germline V lookup: CDR1 SGHTA, CDR2 FQGNSA. The CDR3 protein is CASSPTGFPSPLHF. The CDR3, as DNA: TGTGCCAGCAGCCCGACAGGGTTCCCTTCACCCCTCCACTTT.

V and J are TRBV5-6 and TRBJ1-2, with D unresolved. With 2 bases removed from V and 5 bases from J, the gap between germline ends came to 16 bases. The CDR3 covers 15 residues. The germline CDR1 and CDR2 sequences are SGHDT and YYEEEE. Here the CDR3 DNA reads TGTGCCAGCAGCTTCTTTGGAGAGTCATCATATGGCTACACCTTC. It codes for CASSFFGESSYGYTF.

The V gene is TRBV5-6, the J gene TRBJ1-2; TRBD1 agrees at 7 bases. Germline CDR1 and CDR2: SGHDT and YYEEEE. The CDR3 consists of 14 residues. With V trimmed by 7 bases and J by 10 bases, 16 bases remained unmatched. The CDR3 sequence: CASASPSTGFPYTF. CDR3 DNA sequence: TGTGCCAGCGCCTCCCCATCGACAGGGTTCCCCTACACCTTC.

This clone occurred once. This chain joins TRBV6-5 and TRBJ1-6; D gene unclear. V shed 7 bases and J shed 7 bases, with 14 bases lying between them. Germline V gene sequence: CDR1 MNHEY, CDR2 SVGAGI. The CDR3 sequence is 14 residues long. The CDR3 spells CASTPGIPNSPLHF. In DNA form, the CDR3 reads TGTGCCAGCACCCCCGGGATTCCGAATTCACCCCTCCACTTT.

The rearrangement links TRBV11-2 to TRBJ1-4, with D possibly TRBD1 on 6 matching bases. CDR3 length: 14 amino acids. Deletions cut 8 bases from V and 7 bases from J, with 17 bases between. Germline-derived CDR1 and CDR2 are SGHAT and FQNNGV. The CDR3 DNA is TGTGCCAGCGTAGGGATCAGGGGCTCTGAAAAACTGTTTTTT. It codes for CASVGIRGSEKLFF.

The chain has TRBV25-1 and TRBJ1-1; 7 bases map to TRBD1. This CDR3 is built from 15 residues. The V gene's germline CDR1 is MGHDK and CDR2 SYGVNS. Losses at the gene ends were 5 bases for V and 6 bases for J; bases not matched to a gene: 12. CDR3 protein: CASSNDRATASEAFF. The CDR3, as DNA: TGTGCCAGCAGTAACGACAGGGCAACTGCGTCTGAAGCTTTCTTT.